The 26 T cell receptor beta chains below all came from one sample that was sequenced in a study of shared T cell receptors in the human thymus (dated by TCRdb to about 2021). The protocol used for the library was the immunoSEQ multiplex PCR assay. The immuneACCESS repertoire file appears here via TCRdb, limited to in-frame rearrangements. These files lack a portion of the clones; in checked studies, under half of the deficit traces to unresolved V genes, and the cause of the others is not known. The sample contains 720,000 or so clones, 70% to 90% of them found a single time. The ten largest clonotypes hold about 0.011% of the sample. The sample was also reused in another study, on human thymus T cells.

Input material: thymocytes. The receptors were gathered from a girl under three years old with a congenital heart defect. Donor details come from another sample of the same person, matched by shared clones.

The chain employs TRBV19 and TRBJ2-1, with D tentatively TRBD1 (6 bases). Germline V lookup: CDR1 LNHDA, CDR2 SQIVND (reference sequence). V lost 6 bases to trimming and J lost 4 bases, with 10 bases between them. This CDR3 is built from 13 residues. The CDR3 DNA is TGTGCCAGTAGGACAGGCTCTTACAATGAGCAGTTCTTC. This sequence encodes CASRTGSYNEQFF. Variable domain in full (rest from reference TRBV19 and TRBJ2-1): DGGITQSPKYLFRKEGQNVTLSCEQNLNHDAMYWYRQDPGQGLRLIYYSQIVNDFQKGDIAEGYSVSREKKESFPLTVTSAQKNPTAFYLCASRTGSYNEQFFGPGTRLTVL.

This rearrangement joins TRBV4-1 to TRBJ2-6; 8 nucleotides align to TRBD1. This CDR3 is 17 amino acids long. Per germline, CDR1 MGHRA and CDR2 YSYEKL. The V gene end was trimmed by 3 bases and the J gene end by 1 base; junction bases not matched to a gene: 5. CDR3 sequence (DNA): TGCGCCAGCAGCCACGGGACAGGACGTTCTGGGGCCAACGTCCTGACTTTC. It translates to CASSHGTGRSGANVLTF.

The chain recombines TRBV20-1 with TRBJ2-1; no clear D. The V and J ends lost 3 bases and 8 bases respectively, with 5 bases between them. The CDR3 is 10 amino acids. Germline V gene lookup returns CDR1 DFQATT and CDR2 SNEGSKA (reference sequence). As DNA, the CDR3 is TGCAGTGCTAGGGCCGATGAGCAGTTCTTC. This encodes CSARADEQFF.

The rearrangement uses TRBV6-5 and TRBJ2-5; 12 nucleotides line up with TRBD2. J was trimmed by 5 bases and V by 4 bases; bases with no gene match: 2. The CDR3 length is 14 residues. The germline CDR1 and CDR2 sequences are MNHEY and SVGAGI. CDR3 region: CASSLGTSGETQYF. CDR3 nucleotide sequence: TGTGCCAGCAGTTTAGGGACTAGCGGGGAGACCCAGTACTTC.

This sequence joins TRBV15 and TRBJ1-1, with D perhaps matching TRBD1 (6 bases). Germline values: CDR1 LNHNV, CDR2 YYDKDF (reference sequence). With 1 base removed from V and 1 base from J, the gap between germline ends came to 13 bases. This CDR3 has 16 amino acids. The CDR3 here is CATSRVCRGQNTEAFF. CDR3 bases: TGTGCCACCAGCAGAGTGTGTCGGGGACAGAACACTGAAGCTTTCTTT. Full variable domain (rest looked up from reference TRBV15 and TRBJ1-1): DAMVIQNPRYQVTQFGKPVTLSCSQTLNHNVMYWYQQKSSQAPKLLFHYYDKDFNNEADTPDNFQSRRPNTSFCFLDIRSPGLGDTAMYLCATSRVCRGQNTEAFFGQGTRLTVV.

The gene calls are TRBV4-1 and TRBJ1-1, with TRBD1 as a possible D gene (6 bases). The CDR3 is 15 amino acids. Germline loops: CDR1 MGHRA, CDR2 YSYEKL. Deletions cut 1 base from V and 2 bases from J, with 11 bases between. This chain's CDR3 is CASSQVGGSNTEAFF. In nucleotides, the CDR3 is TGCGCCAGCAGCCAAGTAGGGGGTAGTAACACTGAAGCTTTCTTT.

The chain couples TRBV6-1 to TRBJ2-1, with D uncertain. Per the germline V gene, CDR1 is MNHNS and CDR2 is SASEGT. This CDR3 has 8 amino acids. Trimming took 6 bases from V and 14 from J, leaving 5 bases between them. The CDR3 is CASSLEFF. In nucleotides, the CDR3 is TGTGCCAGCAGCCTTGAGTTCTTC.

The genes are TRBV18 and TRBJ1-5, with a weak D call TRBD1 (5 bases). V lost 0 bases to trimming and J lost 5 bases, with 11 bases between them. Germline CDR1 is KGHSH and CDR2 is LQKENI. The CDR3 contains 15 residues. This chain's CDR3 is CASSPPRADDQPQHF. CDR3 DNA: TGTGCCAGCTCACCACCCAGGGCAGATGATCAGCCCCAGCATTTT.

This clone is a singleton in its sample. The V gene is TRBV6-1, the J gene TRBJ2-5, with D possibly being TRBD1 (6 bases). The V gene lost 7 bases and the J gene lost 2 bases, with 11 bases spanning the gap. This CDR3 is 13 amino acids long. The germline CDR1 and CDR2 sequences are MNHNS and SASEGT. The CDR3 DNA reads as TGTGCCAGCAAGGGGGTACTACAAGAGACCCAGTACTTC. Translating it yields CASKGVLQETQYF.

The J gene is TRBJ2-7, the V gene TRBV6-5; 11 nucleotides agree with TRBD1. J gave up 3 bases and V 1 base, and 5 bases lay outside the gene matches. CDR1 and CDR2 from the germline V gene are MNHEY and SVGAGI. This CDR3 spans 16 amino acids. The CDR3: CASSYYGTGGYYEQYF. The CDR3 nucleotides read TGTGCCAGCAGTTACTATGGGACAGGGGGTTACTACGAGCAGTACTTC.

This rearrangement joins TRBV30 to TRBJ2-1; D gene unclear. The CDR3 sequence is 15 residues long. The germline gives CDR1 GTSNPN, CDR2 SVGIG (reference sequence). Trimming took off 0 bases at V and 0 bases at J, with 9 bases between the two ends. CDR3 in DNA: TGTGCCTGGAGTGTAATCGAGGTCTCCTACAATGAGCAGTTCTTC. It is translated as CAWSVIEVSYNEQFF.

The chain couples TRBV6-5 to TRBJ1-1, with D unclear. Trimming took 7 bases from V and 5 from J, leaving 14 bases between them. CDR1 is MNHEY, CDR2 SVGAGI, per germline. CDR3 size: 13 residues. The CDR3 sequence: CASTKRRGTEAFF. As DNA, the CDR3 is TGTGCCAGCACCAAAAGGCGAGGGACTGAAGCTTTCTTT.

The J gene is TRBJ1-6, the V gene TRBV5-5, with TRBD1 matching 8 bases. Looked up from germline, CDR1 is SGHKS and CDR2 is YYEKEE (reference sequence). The CDR3 is made up of 17 amino acids. The ends lost 1 base at V and 6 bases at J; junction bases unmatched: 9. The CDR3 region has the DNA TGTGCCAGCAGCTTGCCCCAAGACAGGGGCTGTAATTCACCCCTCCACTTT. This translates into CASSLPQDRGCNSPLHF.

This chain joins TRBV4-3 and TRBJ1-1; perhaps TRBD1 as D (6 bases). Trimming cost V 2 bases and J 3 bases, with 16 bases left between them. Germline assignment: CDR1 LGHNA and CDR2 YSLEER. The CDR3 length is 16 residues. CDR3 in DNA: TGCGCCAGCAGCCAAAGGGGGTTAGTCTGGGACACTGAAGCTTTCTTT. Translating it yields CASSQRGLVWDTEAFF.

The CDR3 DNA reads as TGTGCCTGGAGGGTTAGGAACACTGAAGCTTTCTTT. The encoded protein is CAWRVRNTEAFF. The chain links TRBV30 to TRBJ1-1; D is ambiguous. V lost 3 bases and J lost 1, with 6 bases in between. Germline V gene data show CDR1 as GTSNPN and CDR2 as SVGIG (reference sequence). The CDR3 runs to 12 residues.

The chain joins TRBV6-1 to TRBJ1-4, with no clear D. CDR1 and CDR2 (germline): MNHNS, SASEGT. This CDR3 has 14 amino acids. V was clipped by 6 bases and J by 0 bases, with 8 bases between them. The CDR3 protein is CASSHTATNEKLFF. As DNA, the CDR3 is TGTGCCAGCAGCCATACTGCAACTAATGAAAAACTGTTTTTT.

This clone has only a few counts. The chain employs TRBV27 and TRBJ1-1; 7 positions agree with TRBD1. Germline V gene data show CDR1 as MNHEY and CDR2 as SMNVEV (reference sequence). V lost 0 bases to trimming and J lost 2 bases; unmatched junction nucleotides: 6. This CDR3 has 16 residues. CDR3 protein: CASSLSPTGNNTEAFF. The CDR3 DNA reads as TGTGCCAGCAGTTTATCCCCGACAGGGAATAACACTGAAGCTTTCTTT.

This sequence joins TRBV7-2 and TRBJ1-5, with TRBD1 matching 7 bases. The CDR3 has 13 amino acids. V lost 6 bases to trimming and J lost 4 bases; unmatched junction nucleotides: 3. CDR1 and CDR2 from the germline V gene are SGHTA and FQGNSA. CDR3 nucleotides: TGTGCCAGCAGACAACAGGGGAATCAGCCCCAGCATTTT. Protein: CASRQQGNQPQHF. The full variable domain, its missing parts supplied by reference TRBV7-2 and TRBJ1-5, is GAGVSQSPSNKVTEKGKDVELRCDPISGHTALYWYRQSLGQGLEFLIYFQGNSAPDKSGLPSDRFSAERTGGSVSTLTIQRTQQEDSAVYLCASRQQGNQPQHFGDGTRLSIL.

The chain joins TRBV13 to TRBJ2-2; tentative D call: TRBD1 (5 bases). The CDR3 runs to 15 residues. Germline V gives CDR1 PRHDT, CDR2 FYEKMQ (reference sequence). V was pared by 1 base and J by 3 bases, with 9 bases between. CDR3 nucleotides: TGTGCCAGCAGCTTAGATCCAGGGTACACCGGGGAGCTGTTTTTT. Amino acids: CASSLDPGYTGELFF.

This sequence joins TRBV5-1 and TRBJ2-7; a possible D gene is TRBD1 (6 bases). The CDR3 length is 14 residues. Germline V CDR1 and CDR2: SGHRS, YFSETQ. Trimming took off 4 bases at V and 2 bases at J, with 13 bases between the two ends. CDR3 nucleotide sequence: TGCGCCAGCAGCCCTCGTGCAGGGGCCTACGAGCAGTACTTC. Translation gives CASSPRAGAYEQYF.

This clone was seen only once. This chain connects TRBV5-6 to TRBJ1-4, with D possibly matching TRBD1 (5 bases). Germline V lookup: CDR1 SGHDT, CDR2 YYEEEE. CDR3 length: 15 amino acids. The V end was cut by 4 bases, the J end by 8 bases, with 18 bases between. The CDR3 region is CASSASTEVVEKLFF. CDR3 nucleotide sequence: TGTGCCAGCAGCGCCTCGACAGAGGTTGTCGAAAAACTGTTTTTT. The full variable domain, completed using reference TRBV5-6 and TRBJ1-4, is DAGVTQSPTHLIKTRGQQVTLRCSPKSGHDTVSWYQQALGQGPQFIFQYYEEEERQRGNFPDRFSGHQFPNYSSELNVNALLLGDSALYLCASSASTEVVEKLFFGSGTQLSVL.

This chain connects TRBV5-5 to TRBJ2-2; 7 nucleotides line up with TRBD1. The germline V gene has CDR1 SGHKS and CDR2 YYEKEE (reference sequence). CDR3 length: 15 residues. Germline trimming cut 2 bases from V and 6 bases from J; bases unmatched to any gene: 7. The CDR3: CASSLEGAKAGELFF. The CDR3 region has the DNA TGTGCCAGCAGCTTAGAGGGGGCGAAAGCCGGGGAGCTGTTTTTT.

The rearrangement uses TRBV4-2 and TRBJ1-3; maybe TRBD1 (6 bases). Looked up from germline, CDR1 is LGHNA and CDR2 is YNFKEQ. The CDR3 is made up of 16 amino acids. The germline V and J ends were trimmed by 0 bases and 3 bases, with 12 bases remaining between them. CDR3 DNA: TGTGCCAGCAGCCAAGACCGGCAGGGGCATGGAAACACCATATATTTT. This sequence encodes CASSQDRQGHGNTIYF.

This clone was recorded once. The genes are TRBV5-4 and TRBJ2-7, with 10 positions matching TRBD1. The V segment lost 9 bases and the J segment 5 bases; nucleotides outside the gene matches: 8. The CDR3 has 13 amino acids. CDR1 and CDR2 (germline): SGHNT, YYREEE (reference sequence). The CDR3 coding sequence is TGTGCCACCGGGACGGGACAGGGGAACGAGCAGTACTTC. Amino acids: CATGTGQGNEQYF.

The rearrangement links TRBV27 to TRBJ1-3; 10 bases align to TRBD1. The CDR3 runs to 16 residues. V was clipped by 8 bases and J by 14 bases; unmatched bases: 21. Germline V lookup: CDR1 MNHEY, CDR2 SMNVEV (reference sequence). This CDR3 is CASGPQYRDRGVGLYF. DNA for the CDR3: TGTGCCAGCGGACCCCAGTACCGGGACAGGGGTGTCGGGTTATATTTT.

The V call is TRBV25-1, the J call TRBJ1-3; 7 bases match TRBD1. This CDR3 has 18 amino acids. Losses at the gene ends were 3 bases for V and 1 base for J; bases not matched to a gene: 12. Germline CDR1 is MGHDK and CDR2 is SYGVNS. CDR3 DNA sequence: TGTGCCAGCAGTGACAAGGGGGCGATTAGTTTTTCTGGAAACACCATATATTTT. It encodes CASSDKGAISFSGNTIYF.